This T cell receptor beta chain was sequenced during a study of T cell changes during pregnancy in multiple sclerosis. Libraries were prepared by immunoSEQ multiplex PCR; TCRdb keeps only in-frame clonotypes and omits some of them. The sample carries some 80,000 clones, less than 95% recorded once. This clone occurred once. Sequencing was performed on peripheral blood, taken in the third trimester of pregnancy. The origin of this receptor is a female donor with multiple sclerosis, enrolled in a pregnancy study.

The CDR3 DNA sequence: TGTGCCAGCAGCTTCCTACCGGGGAATCAGCCCCAGCATTTT. This sequence encodes CASSFLPGNQPQHF. V and J are TRBV7-6 and TRBJ1-5; D call uncertain. V was shortened by 3 bases and J by 4 bases, with 10 bases between the two germline ends. CDR3 size: 14 residues. Germline values: CDR1 SGHVS, CDR2 FNYEAQ.